The clone carrying this T cell receptor (beta chain) occurred once. The antigen is not known. Uncontrolled infection, other autoimmune disease, pregnancy or lactation excluded patients. About 9.4 ml fresh peripheral blood yielded the PBMCs. Amplified TCR beta CDR3 regions came from RNA transcripts. The HTBI set primed first-round TCR CDR3 RT-PCR. TCRdb called the multiplex PCR reads again in MiXCR, with one record for every CDR3 protein. The sample lists 300,000 or so distinct CDR3 sequences, 15% to 20% occurring once. These data are taken from a study of T cells in Graves' hyperthyroidism and ophthalmopathy. Study-wide results and caveats: Stable hyperthyroidism and ophthalmopathy were separated using 13 V-J signatures. Blood also carried most thyroid clonotypes expanded above 0.001.

The CDR3 extends over 13 amino acids. Trimming took 5 bases from V and 12 from J, leaving 17 bases between them. Per germline, CDR1 SNHLY and CDR2 FYNNEI. Sequenced material: blood. V is TRBV2 and J is TRBJ2-1; D not resolved. The receptor was isolated from a woman aged 60-75 years with Graves' ophthalmopathy. CDR3 loop: CASSPRTGGGQFF. The CDR3 nucleotides read TGTGCCAGCAGTCCGAGGACCGGCGGCGGGCAGTTCTTC.